This T cell receptor beta chain was captured in a study of blood T cell repertoires in COVID-19. Study overall: Samples came from the United States, Italy and Spain, spanning acute and convalescent COVID-19.

Sequencing was performed with immunoSEQ multiplex PCR; in TCRdb, only in-frame clones are kept and a portion is missing. The repertoire has almost 500,000 clones, about nine tenths of them found once; the top ten carry approximately 8%. The CDR3 is 13 amino acids. The V gene lost 0 bases and the J gene lost 2 bases, with 5 bases spanning the gap. Germline assignment: CDR1 MNHEY and CDR2 SVGEGT. For recovered donors of Cohort 3, there were two negative PCRs, clearance, or symptom resolution. The specimen was PBMCs or T cells enriched from blood (not recorded which). The genes are TRBV6-2 or TRBV6-3 and TRBJ2-7, with D perhaps TRBD1 (5 bases). This sequence was found in a woman in her fifties or sixties who had recovered from COVID-19. CDR3 sequence reads: CASSYSTAYEQYF. The CDR3 coding sequence is TGTGCCAGCAGTTACTCGACAGCCTACGAGCAGTACTTC.